What follows describes a single T cell receptor (beta chain). The data stem from a study of T cell responses to AZD1222 COVID-19 vaccine. Profiled with immunoSEQ multiplex PCR; TCRdb holds only in-frame clones, not every one. Of around 200,000 clones in the sample, 94% were seen once. This receptor was taken from an adult who received the AZD1222 COVID-19 vaccine. The sequenced sample was peripheral blood, obtained 28 days after the second AZD1222 dose.

CDR3 region: CASSRARESPLHF. CDR3 sequence (DNA): TGTGCCAGCAGTCGAGCCAGGGAATCACCCCTCCACTTT. This chain links TRBV6-5 with TRBJ1-6; a possible D gene is TRBD1 (5 bases). Germline CDR1 and CDR2: MNHEY and SVGAGI. The CDR3 loop spans 13 amino acids. V was shortened by 5 bases and J by 10 bases, with 12 bases between the two germline ends.